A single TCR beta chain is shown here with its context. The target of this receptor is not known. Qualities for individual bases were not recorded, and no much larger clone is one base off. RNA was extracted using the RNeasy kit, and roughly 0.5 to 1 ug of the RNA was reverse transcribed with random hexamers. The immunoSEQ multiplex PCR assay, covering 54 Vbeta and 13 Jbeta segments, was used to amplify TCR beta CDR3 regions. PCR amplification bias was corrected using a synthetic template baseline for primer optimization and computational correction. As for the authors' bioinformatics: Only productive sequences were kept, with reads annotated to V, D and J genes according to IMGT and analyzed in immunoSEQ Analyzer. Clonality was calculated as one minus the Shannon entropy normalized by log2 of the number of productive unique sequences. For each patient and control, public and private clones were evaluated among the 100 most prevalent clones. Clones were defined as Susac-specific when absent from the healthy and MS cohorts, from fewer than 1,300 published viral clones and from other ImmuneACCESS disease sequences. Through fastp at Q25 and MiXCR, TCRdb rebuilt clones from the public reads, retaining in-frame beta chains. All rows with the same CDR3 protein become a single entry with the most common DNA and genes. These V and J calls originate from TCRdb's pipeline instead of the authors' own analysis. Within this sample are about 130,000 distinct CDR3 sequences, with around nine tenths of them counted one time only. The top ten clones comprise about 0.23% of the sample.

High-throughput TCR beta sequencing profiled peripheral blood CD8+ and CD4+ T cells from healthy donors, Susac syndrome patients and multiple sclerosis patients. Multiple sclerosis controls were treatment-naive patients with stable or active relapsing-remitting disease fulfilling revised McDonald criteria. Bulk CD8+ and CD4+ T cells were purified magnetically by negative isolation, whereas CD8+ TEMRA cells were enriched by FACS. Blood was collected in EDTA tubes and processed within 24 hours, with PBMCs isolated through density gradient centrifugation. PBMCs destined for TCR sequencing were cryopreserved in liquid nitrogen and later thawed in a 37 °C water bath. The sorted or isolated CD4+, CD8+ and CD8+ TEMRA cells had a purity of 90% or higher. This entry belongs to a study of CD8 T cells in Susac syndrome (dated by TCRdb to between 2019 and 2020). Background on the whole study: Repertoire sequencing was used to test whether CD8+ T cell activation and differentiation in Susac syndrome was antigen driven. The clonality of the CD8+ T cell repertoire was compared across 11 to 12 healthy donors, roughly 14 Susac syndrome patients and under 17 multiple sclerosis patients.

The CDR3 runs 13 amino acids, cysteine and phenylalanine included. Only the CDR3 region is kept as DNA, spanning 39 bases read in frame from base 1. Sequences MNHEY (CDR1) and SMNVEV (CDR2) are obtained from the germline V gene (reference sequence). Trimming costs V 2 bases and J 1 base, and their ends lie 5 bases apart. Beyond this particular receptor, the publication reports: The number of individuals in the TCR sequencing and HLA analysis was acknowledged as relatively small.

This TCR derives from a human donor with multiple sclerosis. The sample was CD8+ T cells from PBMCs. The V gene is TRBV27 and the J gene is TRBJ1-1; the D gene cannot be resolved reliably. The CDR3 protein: CASSLLWNTEAFF. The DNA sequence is TGTGCCAGCAGTTTACTTTGGAACACTGAAGCTTTCTTT.